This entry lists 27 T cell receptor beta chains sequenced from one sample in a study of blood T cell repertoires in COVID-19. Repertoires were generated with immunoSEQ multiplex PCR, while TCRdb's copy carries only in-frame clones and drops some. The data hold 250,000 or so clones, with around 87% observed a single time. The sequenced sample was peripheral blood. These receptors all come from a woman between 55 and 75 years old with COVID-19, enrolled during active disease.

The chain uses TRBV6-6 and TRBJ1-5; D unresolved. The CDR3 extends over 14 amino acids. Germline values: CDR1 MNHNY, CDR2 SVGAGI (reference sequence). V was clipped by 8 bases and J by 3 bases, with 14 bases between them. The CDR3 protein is CASCVGGNNQPQHF. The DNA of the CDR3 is TGTGCCAGCTGTGTTGGAGGGAACAATCAGCCCCAGCATTTT.

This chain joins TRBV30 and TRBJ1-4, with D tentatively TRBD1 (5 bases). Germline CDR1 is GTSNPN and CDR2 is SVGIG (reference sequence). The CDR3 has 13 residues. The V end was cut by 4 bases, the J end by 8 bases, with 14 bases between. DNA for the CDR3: TGTGCCTGGACCTGGGGGGGTAGAGAAAAACTGTTTTTT. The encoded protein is CAWTWGGREKLFF.

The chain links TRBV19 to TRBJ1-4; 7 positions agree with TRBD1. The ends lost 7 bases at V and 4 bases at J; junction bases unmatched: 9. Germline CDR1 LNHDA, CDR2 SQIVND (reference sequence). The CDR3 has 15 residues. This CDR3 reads CASMGPGQINEKLFF. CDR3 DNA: TGTGCCAGTATGGGACCGGGACAGATTAATGAAAAACTGTTTTTT.

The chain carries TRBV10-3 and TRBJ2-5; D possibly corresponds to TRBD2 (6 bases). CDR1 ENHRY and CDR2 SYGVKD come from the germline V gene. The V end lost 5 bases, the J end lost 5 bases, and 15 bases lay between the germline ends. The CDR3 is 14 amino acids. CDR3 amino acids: CAISPQNGGETQYF. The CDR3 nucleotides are TGTGCCATCAGTCCCCAGAATGGGGGGGAGACCCAGTACTTC.

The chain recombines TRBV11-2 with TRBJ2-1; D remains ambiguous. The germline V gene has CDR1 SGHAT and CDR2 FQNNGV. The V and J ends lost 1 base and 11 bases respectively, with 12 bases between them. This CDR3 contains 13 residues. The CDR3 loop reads CASSLGGRSKQFF. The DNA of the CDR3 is TGTGCCAGCAGCTTAGGAGGTAGATCTAAGCAGTTCTTC.

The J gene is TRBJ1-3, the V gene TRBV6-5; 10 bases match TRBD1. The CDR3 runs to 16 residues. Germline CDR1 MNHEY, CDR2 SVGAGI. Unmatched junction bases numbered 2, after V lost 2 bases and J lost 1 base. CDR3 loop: CASSYGQGGSGNTIYF. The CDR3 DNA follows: TGTGCCAGCAGTTACGGACAGGGGGGGTCTGGAAACACCATATATTTT.

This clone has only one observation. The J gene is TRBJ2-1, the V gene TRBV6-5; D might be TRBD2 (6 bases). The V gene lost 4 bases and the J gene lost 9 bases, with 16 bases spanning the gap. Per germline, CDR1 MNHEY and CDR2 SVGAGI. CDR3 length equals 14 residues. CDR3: CASSSPRLVGEQFF. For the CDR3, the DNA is TGTGCCAGCAGTTCACCCCGACTAGTGGGTGAGCAGTTCTTC.

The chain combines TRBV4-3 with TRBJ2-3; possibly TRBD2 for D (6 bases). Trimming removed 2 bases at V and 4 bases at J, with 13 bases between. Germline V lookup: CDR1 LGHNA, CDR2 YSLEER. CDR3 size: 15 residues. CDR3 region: CASSQRGGMADTQYF. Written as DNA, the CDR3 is TGCGCCAGCAGCCAACGGGGCGGGATGGCAGATACGCAGTATTTT.

DNA of the CDR3: TGTGCCAGCAGCCAAGAAAGGGGACTAGCAGGCAATGAGCAGTTCTTC. As protein: CASSQERGLAGNEQFF. This rearrangement joins TRBV3-1 (or the pseudogene TRBV3-2) to TRBJ2-1; TRBD2 matches at 9 bases. V trimming: 0 bases; J trimming: 6 bases; junction bases outside the gene matches: 6. Germline CDR1 is LGHDT and CDR2 is YNNKEL (reference sequence). The CDR3 spans 16 residues.

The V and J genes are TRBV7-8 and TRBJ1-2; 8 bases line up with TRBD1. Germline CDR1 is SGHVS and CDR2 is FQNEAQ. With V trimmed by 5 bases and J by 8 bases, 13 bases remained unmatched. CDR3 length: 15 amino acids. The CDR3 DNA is TGTGCCAGCAGCCTAGGACAGGGCTTAGGCACCGGCTACACCTTC. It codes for CASSLGQGLGTGYTF.

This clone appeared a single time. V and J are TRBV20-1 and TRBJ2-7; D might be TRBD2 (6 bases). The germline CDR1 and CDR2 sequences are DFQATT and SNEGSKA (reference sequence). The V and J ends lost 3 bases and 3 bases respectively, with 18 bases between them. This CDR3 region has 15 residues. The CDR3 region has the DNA TGCAGTGCTAGTGGGTCTACGGGAGTGGTCTACGAGCAGTACTTC. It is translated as CSASGSTGVVYEQYF.

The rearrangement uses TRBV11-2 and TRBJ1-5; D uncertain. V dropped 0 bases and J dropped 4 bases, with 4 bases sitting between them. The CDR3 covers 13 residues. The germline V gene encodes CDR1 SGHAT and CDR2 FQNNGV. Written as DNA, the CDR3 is TGTGCCAGCAGCTTAGAGTCAAATCAGCCCCAGCATTTT. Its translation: CASSLESNQPQHF.

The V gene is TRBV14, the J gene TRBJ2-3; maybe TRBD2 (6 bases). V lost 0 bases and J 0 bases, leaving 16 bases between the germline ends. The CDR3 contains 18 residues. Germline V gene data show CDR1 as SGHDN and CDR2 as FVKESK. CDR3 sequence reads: CASSQDSSRGSSTDTQYF. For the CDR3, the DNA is TGTGCCAGCAGCCAAGATAGCTCGCGGGGATCTAGCACAGATACGCAGTATTTT.

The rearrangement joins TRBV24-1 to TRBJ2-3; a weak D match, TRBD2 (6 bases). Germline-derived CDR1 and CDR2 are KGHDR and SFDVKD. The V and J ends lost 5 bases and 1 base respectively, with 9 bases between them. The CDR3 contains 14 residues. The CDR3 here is CATSVERGTDTQYF. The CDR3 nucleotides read TGTGCCACCAGTGTCGAGCGGGGCACAGATACGCAGTATTTT.

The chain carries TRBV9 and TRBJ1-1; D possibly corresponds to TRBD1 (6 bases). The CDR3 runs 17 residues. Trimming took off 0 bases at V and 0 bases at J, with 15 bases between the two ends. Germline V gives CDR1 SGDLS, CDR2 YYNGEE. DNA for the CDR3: TGTGCCAGCAGCGTAGGGGTACAGGGCTACATGAACACTGAAGCTTTCTTT. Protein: CASSVGVQGYMNTEAFF.

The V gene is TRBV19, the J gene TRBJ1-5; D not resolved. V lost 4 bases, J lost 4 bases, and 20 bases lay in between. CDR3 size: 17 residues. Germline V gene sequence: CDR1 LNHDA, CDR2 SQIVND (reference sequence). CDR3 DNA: TGTGCCAGTAGTAACCCCCCCGGTACGCCCGAAAATCAGCCCCAGCATTTT. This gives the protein CASSNPPGTPENQPQHF.

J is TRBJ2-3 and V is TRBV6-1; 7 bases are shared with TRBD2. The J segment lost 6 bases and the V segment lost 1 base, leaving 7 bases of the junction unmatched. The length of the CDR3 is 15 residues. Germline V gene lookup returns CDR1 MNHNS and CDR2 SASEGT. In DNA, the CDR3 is TGTGCCAGCAGTGAAGGTTGGACTAGAGGCGATACGCAGTATTTT. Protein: CASSEGWTRGDTQYF.

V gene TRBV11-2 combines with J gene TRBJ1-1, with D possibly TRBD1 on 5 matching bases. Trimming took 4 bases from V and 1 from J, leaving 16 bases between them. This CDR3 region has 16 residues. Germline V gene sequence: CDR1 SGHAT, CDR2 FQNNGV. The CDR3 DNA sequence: TGTGCCAGCAGCTCCGGGACTTTTTTTAGGAACACTGAAGCTTTCTTT. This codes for CASSSGTFFRNTEAFF.

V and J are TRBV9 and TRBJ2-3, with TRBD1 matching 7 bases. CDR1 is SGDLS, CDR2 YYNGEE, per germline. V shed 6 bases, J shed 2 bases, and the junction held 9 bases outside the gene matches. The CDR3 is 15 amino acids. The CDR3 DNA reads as TGTGCCAGCACCGACCGGGACAGATACACAGATACGCAGTATTTT. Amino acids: CASTDRDRYTDTQYF.

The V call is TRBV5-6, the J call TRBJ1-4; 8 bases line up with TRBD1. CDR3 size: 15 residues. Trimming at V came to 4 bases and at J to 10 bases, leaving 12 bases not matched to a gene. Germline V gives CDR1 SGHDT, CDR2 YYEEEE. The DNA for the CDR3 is TGTGCCAGCAGCCAGATCGACAGGGGAGGGGGAAAACTGTTTTTT. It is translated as CASSQIDRGGGKLFF.

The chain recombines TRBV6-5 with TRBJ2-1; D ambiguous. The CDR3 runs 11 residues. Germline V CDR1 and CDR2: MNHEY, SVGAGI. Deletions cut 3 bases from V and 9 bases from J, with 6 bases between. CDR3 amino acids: CASSYLGEQFF. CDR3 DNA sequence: TGTGCCAGCAGTTATCTAGGTGAGCAGTTCTTC.

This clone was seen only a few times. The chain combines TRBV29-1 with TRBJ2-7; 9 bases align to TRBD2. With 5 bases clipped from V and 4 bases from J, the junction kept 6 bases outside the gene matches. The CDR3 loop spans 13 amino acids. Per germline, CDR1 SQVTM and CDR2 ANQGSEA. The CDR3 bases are TGCAGCGTTAGACTAGCGGTCGGGTACGAGCAGTACTTC. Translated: CSVRLAVGYEQYF.

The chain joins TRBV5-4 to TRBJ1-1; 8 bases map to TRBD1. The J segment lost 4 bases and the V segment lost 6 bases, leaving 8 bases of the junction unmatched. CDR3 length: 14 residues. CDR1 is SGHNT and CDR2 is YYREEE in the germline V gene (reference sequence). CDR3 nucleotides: TGTGCCAGCACTCCGGTCGACAGGGGCACTGAAGCTTTCTTT. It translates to CASTPVDRGTEAFF.

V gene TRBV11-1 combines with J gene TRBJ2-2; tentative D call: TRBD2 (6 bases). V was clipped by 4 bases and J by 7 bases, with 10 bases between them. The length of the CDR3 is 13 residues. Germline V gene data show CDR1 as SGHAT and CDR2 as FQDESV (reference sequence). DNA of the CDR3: TGTGCCAGCAGCTCGACTAGGAACGGGGAGCTGTTTTTT. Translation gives CASSSTRNGELFF.

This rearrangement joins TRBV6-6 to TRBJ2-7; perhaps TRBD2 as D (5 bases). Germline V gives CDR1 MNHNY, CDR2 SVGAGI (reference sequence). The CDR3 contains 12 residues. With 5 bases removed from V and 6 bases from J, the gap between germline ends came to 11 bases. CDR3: CASSLTRTEQYF. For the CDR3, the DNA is TGTGCCAGCAGTCTCACTAGGACCGAGCAGTACTTC.

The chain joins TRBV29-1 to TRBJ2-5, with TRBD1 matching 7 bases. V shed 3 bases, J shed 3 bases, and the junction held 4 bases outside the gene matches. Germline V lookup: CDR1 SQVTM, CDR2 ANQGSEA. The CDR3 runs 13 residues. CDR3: CSVDQGQKETQYF. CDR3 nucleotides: TGCAGCGTTGACCAGGGACAGAAAGAGACCCAGTACTTC.

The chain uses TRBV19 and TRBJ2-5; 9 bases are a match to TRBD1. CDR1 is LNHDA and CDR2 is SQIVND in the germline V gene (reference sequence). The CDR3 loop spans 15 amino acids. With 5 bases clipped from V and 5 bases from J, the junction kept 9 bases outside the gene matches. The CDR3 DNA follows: TGTGCCAGTAGTCTCCGGACAGGGGTATGGGAGACCCAGTACTTC. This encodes CASSLRTGVWETQYF.